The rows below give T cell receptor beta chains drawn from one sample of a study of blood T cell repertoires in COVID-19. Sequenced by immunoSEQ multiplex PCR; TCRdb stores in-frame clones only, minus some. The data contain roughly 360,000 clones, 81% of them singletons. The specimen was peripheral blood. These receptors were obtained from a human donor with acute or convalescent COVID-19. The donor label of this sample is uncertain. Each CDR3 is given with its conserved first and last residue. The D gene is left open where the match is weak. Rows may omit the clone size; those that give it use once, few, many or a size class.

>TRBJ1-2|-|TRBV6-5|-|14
TGTGCCAGCAGCCGAGCGGGGCGAGCCTATGGCTACACCTTC
CASSRAGRAYGYTF
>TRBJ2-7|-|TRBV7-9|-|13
TGTGCCAGCAGCTTAGAGGGCCTACAGGGGCAGTACTTC
CASSLEGLQGQYF
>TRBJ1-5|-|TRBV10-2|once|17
TGCGCCAGCAGTGAGTTTCTGAGAGGCATGGAAGATCAGCCCCAGCATTTT
CASSEFLRGMEDQPQHF
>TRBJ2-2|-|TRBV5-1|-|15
TGCGCCAGCAGCTTGAAACAGCAGAACACCGGGGAGCTGTTTTTT
CASSLKQQNTGELFF
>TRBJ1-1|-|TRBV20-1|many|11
TGCAGTGCGTACAGGGTTACTGAAGCTTTCTTT
CSAYRVTEAFF
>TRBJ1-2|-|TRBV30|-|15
TGTGCCTGGAGCCCCCTTTACGGCGACTACTATGGCTACACCTTC
CAWSPLYGDYYGYTF
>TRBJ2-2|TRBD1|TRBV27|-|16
TGTGCCAGCAGTCCTACCGGGACAGTTAACACCGGGGAGCTGTTTTTT
CASSPTGTVNTGELFF
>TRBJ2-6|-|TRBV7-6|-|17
TGTGCCAGCAGCCCCCAGGGACAATTCTCTGGGGCCAACGTCCTGACTTTC
CASSPQGQFSGANVLTF
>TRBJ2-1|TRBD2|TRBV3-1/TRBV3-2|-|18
TGTGCCAGCAGCCGATTCCTCACTAGCGGGGGGGCCTACAATGAGCAGTTCTTC
CASSRFLTSGGAYNEQFF
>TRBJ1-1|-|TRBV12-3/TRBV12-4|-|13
TGTGCCAGCAGTTTGTACACGAGGGCTGAAGCTTTCTTT
CASSLYTRAEAFF
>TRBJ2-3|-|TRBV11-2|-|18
TGTGCCAGCAGCTTTCGTCTAACCGGGGGAACCTCCACAGATACGCAGTATTTT
CASSFRLTGGTSTDTQYF
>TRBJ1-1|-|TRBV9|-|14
TGTGCCAGCAGCGTAGCTCCGGCGGGCTACGAAGCTTTCTTT
CASSVAPAGYEAFF
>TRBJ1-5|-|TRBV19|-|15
TGTGCCAGTAGTATAGTTCGCGGAATGGCTCAGCCCCAGCATTTT
CASSIVRGMAQPQHF
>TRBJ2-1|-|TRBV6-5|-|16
TGTGCCAGCAGTTACTCGAAACCGTCCTGGGGGCAGACGCAGTTCTTC
CASSYSKPSWGQTQFF
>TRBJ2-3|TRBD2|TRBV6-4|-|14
TGTGCCAGCAGTGCGGGGCGGGAGACAGATACGCAGTATTTT
CASSAGRETDTQYF
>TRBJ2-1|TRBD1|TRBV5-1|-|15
TGCGCCAGCAGCTTAGGGACAGGAACCTACAATGAGCAGTTCTTC
CASSLGTGTYNEQFF
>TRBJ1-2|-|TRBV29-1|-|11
TGCAGCGTTGGCAGTAACTATGGCTACACCTTC
CSVGSNYGYTF
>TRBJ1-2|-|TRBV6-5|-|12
TGTGCCACCCACCAGGGGAGGGGCGGCTACACCTTC
CATHQGRGGYTF
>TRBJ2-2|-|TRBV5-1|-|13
TGCGCCAGCAAACAGGGGAACACCGGGGAGCTGTTTTTT
CASKQGNTGELFF
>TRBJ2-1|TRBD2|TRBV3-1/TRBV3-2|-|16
TGTGCCAGCAGCGCCCGCGGGGGGGCCCGCTACAATGAGCAGTTCTTC
CASSARGGARYNEQFF
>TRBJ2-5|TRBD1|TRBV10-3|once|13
TGTGCCATCAAACAGGGGGCTTCAGAGACCCAGTACTTC
CAIKQGASETQYF
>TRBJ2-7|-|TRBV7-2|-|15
TGTGCCAGCAGCCAAGGAGGCCTAAGCTCCTACGAGCAGTACTTC
CASSQGGLSSYEQYF
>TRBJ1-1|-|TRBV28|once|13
TGTGCCAGCAAGTTGGTGGGGAGCACTGAAGCTTTCTTT
CASKLVGSTEAFF
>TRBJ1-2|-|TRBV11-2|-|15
TGTGCCAGCAGCCTCCGCGGGGGGGGCGACTATGGCTACACCTTC
CASSLRGGGDYGYTF
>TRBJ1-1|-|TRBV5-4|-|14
TGTGCCAGCAGCTTGCGCGGCGAGAACACTGAAGCTTTCTTT
CASSLRGENTEAFF
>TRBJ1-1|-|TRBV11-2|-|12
TGTGCCAGCAGCTTAAACAGGCAGACGGCTTTCTTT
CASSLNRQTAFF
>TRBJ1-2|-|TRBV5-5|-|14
TGTGCCAGCAGCTTGGACAGGGTGGGCTATGGCTACACCTTC
CASSLDRVGYGYTF
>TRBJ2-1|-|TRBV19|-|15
TGTGCCAGTAGTCTCTTGTTTAGCTCCTACAATGAGCAGTTCTTC
CASSLLFSSYNEQFF
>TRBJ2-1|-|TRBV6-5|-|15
TGTGCCAGCAGCGATCCTAGGAGCTCCTACAATGAGCAGTTCTTC
CASSDPRSSYNEQFF
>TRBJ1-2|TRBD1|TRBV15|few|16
TGTGCCACCAGCAGATACCGGACAGGGGATTTTTATGGCTACACCTTC
CATSRYRTGDFYGYTF
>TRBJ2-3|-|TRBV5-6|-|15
TGTGCCAGCAGCCGCCGGGACTTCGCCACAGATACGCAGTATTTT
CASSRRDFATDTQYF
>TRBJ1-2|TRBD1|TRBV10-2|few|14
TGCGCCAGTTCCCCGGGACAGAAGTACTATGGCTACACCTTC
CASSPGQKYYGYTF
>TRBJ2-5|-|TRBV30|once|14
TGTGCCTGGAGTGGAACAGCCCAAATGGAGACCCAGTACTTC
CAWSGTAQMETQYF
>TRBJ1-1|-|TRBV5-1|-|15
TGCGCCAGCAGCTACGGAGGGAATAAGAACACTGAAGCTTTCTTT
CASSYGGNKNTEAFF
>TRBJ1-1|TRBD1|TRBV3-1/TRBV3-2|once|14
TGTGCCAGCAGTTTACAGGGGTGGGGGACTGAAGCTTTCTTT
CASSLQGWGTEAFF
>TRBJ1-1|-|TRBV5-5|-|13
TGTGCCAGCAGCTATTGGACAGCCGCTGAAGCTTTCTTT
CASSYWTAAEAFF
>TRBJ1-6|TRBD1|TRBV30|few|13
TGTGCCTGGGCCGGGACAGCCAATTCACCCCTCCACTTT
CAWAGTANSPLHF
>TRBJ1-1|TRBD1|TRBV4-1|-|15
TGCGCCAGCAGCCAGAGAGACAGGGCGGCCACTGAAGCTTTCTTT
CASSQRDRAATEAFF
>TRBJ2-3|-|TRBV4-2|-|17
TGTGCCAGCAGCCAAGAGCGAGGCGGGACCACCACAGATACGCAGTATTTT
CASSQERGGTTTDTQYF
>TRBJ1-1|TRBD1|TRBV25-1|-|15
TGTGCCAGCAGTAAGGGGACAGGGCGAGGCACTGAAGCTTTCTTT
CASSKGTGRGTEAFF
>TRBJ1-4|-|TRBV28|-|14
TGTGCCAGCAGTTTAGTAGCTCTTAATGAAAAACTGTTTTTT
CASSLVALNEKLFF
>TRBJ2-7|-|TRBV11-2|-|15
TGTGCCAGCAGCTTGAAAAGGGGCCTGTCCTACGAGCAGTACTTC
CASSLKRGLSYEQYF